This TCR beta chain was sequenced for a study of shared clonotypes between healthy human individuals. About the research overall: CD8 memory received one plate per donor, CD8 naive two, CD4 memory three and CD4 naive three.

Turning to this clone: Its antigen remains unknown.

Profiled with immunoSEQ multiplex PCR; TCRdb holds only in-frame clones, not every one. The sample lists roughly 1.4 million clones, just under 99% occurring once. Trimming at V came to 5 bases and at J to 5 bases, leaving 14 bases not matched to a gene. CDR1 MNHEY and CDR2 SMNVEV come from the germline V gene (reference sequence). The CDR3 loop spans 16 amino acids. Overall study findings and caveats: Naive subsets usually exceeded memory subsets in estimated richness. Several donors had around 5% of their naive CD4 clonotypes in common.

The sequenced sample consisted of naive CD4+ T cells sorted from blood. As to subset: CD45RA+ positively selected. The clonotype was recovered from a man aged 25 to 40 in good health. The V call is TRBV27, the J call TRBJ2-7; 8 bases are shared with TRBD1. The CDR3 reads CASSPMGQAESHEQYF. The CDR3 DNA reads TGTGCCAGCAGTCCAATGGGACAGGCTGAATCCCACGAGCAGTACTTC.